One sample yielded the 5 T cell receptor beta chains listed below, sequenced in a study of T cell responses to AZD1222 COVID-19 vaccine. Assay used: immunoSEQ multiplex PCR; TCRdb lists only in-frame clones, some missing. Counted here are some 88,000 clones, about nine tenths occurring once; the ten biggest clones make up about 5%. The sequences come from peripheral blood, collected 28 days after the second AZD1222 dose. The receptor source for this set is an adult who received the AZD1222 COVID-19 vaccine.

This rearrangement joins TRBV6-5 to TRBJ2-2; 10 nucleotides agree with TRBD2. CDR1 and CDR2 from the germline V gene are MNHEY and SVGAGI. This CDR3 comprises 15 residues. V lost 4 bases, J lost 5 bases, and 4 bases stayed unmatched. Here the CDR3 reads CASSLLAGPTGELFF. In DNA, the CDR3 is TGTGCCAGCAGTTTACTAGCGGGGCCAACCGGGGAGCTGTTTTTT.

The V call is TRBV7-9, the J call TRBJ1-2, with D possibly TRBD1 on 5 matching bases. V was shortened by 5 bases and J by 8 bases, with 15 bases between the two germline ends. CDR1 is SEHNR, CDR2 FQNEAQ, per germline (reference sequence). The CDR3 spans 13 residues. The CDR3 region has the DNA TGTGCCAGCAGCCGGGGGTGGGACGGAGGCTACACCTTC. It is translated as CASSRGWDGGYTF.

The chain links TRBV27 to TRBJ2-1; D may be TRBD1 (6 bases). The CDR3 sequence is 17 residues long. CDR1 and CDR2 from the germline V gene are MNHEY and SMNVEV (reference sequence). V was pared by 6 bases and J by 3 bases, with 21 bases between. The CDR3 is CASSQTGSALFYNEQFF. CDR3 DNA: TGTGCCAGCAGCCAAACAGGGTCTGCGCTATTCTACAATGAGCAGTTCTTC.

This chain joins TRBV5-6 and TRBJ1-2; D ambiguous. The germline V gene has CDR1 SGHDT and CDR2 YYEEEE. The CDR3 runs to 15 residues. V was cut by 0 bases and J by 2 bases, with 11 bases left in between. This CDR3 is CASSLAAARNYGYTF. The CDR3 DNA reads TGTGCCAGCAGCTTGGCCGCAGCAAGGAACTATGGCTACACCTTC.

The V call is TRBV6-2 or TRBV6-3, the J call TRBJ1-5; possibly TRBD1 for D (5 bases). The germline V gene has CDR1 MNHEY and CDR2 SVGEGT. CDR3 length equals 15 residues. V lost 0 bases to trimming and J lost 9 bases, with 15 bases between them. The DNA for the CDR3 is TGTGCCAGCAGTTACTCGTACGGGCCCCAGGGGCCCCAGCATTTT. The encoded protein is CASSYSYGPQGPQHF.